This TCR beta chain was documented in a study of blood T cell repertoires in COVID-19. Study at large: T cells, B-cell-depleted T cells, or PBMCs provided the cDNA or gDNA that served as material.

Individuals drawn from 20 to 30 US areas were about 18 to 90 years old. Assignments of participants to cohorts depended upon their own reported clinical history. All recovered Cohort 3 donors got two negative PCRs, got clearance, or saw symptom resolution. The method was immunoSEQ multiplex PCR; TCRdb's version includes in-frame clones alone and lacks a portion of them. This sample has 110,000 to 150,000 clones; over 65% occur once, and the top ten carry roughly 5.6%. The TCR comes from a woman in her 50s who had recovered from COVID-19. The source material was PBMCs or T cells enriched from blood (not recorded which).

The CDR3, as DNA: TGTGCCAGTAGTATCACGCGATCGAACACTGAAGCTTTCTTT. Amino acids: CASSITRSNTEAFF. V gene TRBV19 combines with J gene TRBJ1-1; D gene uncertain. Trimming stripped 3 bases from V and 1 base from J, with 9 bases between. In germline, CDR1 is LNHDA, CDR2 SQIVND (reference sequence). The CDR3 sequence is 14 residues long.